These 32 T cell receptor beta chains originate from one sample sequenced in a study of OX40 agonist ivuxolimab in advanced cancers. Assay used: immunoSEQ multiplex PCR; TCRdb lists only in-frame clones, some missing. Here the sample spans 65,000 to 90,000 clones, approximately 85% being singletons. The sample here was CD4+ or CD8+ T cells sorted from blood, taken in a trial of the OX40 agonist ivuxolimab. These receptors were taken from an adult with an advanced solid tumor such as melanoma, head and neck, liver or kidney cancer.

The chain has TRBV12-1 and TRBJ2-7. TRBV12-1 is assigned pseudogene status. This CDR3 comprises 12 residues. CDR3 in amino acids: CANDDAHVEQYF. The DNA of the CDR3 is TGTGCCAACGACGACGCACACGTCGAGCAGTACTTC.

The chain has TRBV4-3 and TRBJ2-1; the match to TRBD2 covers 8 bases. The germline CDR1 and CDR2 sequences are LGHNA and YSLEER. CDR3 length equals 18 residues. With 4 bases clipped from V and 1 base from J, the junction kept 12 bases outside the gene matches. In DNA, the CDR3 is TGCGCCAGCAGCCCCCATGCCCAGCGGGAGCGTTCCTACAATGAGCAGTTCTTC. Translated, it gives CASSPHAQRERSYNEQFF.

The rearrangement joins TRBV7-9 to TRBJ1-6; the D gene is possibly TRBD1 (5 bases). Germline V gives CDR1 SEHNR, CDR2 FQNEAQ (reference sequence). With 4 bases removed from V and 10 bases from J, the gap between germline ends came to 20 bases. The CDR3 totals 16 residues. The CDR3 DNA reads TGTGCCAGCAGCTCTTCTGCGGCAGGGCTGGGGTCACCCCTCCACTTT. This sequence encodes CASSSSAAGLGSPLHF.

This chain uses TRBV15 with TRBJ2-7; 11 nucleotides align to TRBD2. Trimming took 0 bases from V and 5 from J; bases not matched to a gene: 0. Germline V lookup: CDR1 LNHNV, CDR2 YYDKDF (reference sequence). The CDR3 sequence is 14 residues long. The DNA of the CDR3 is TGTGCCACCAGCAGAGAACTAGCGGGGGACGAGCAGTACTTC. Translating it yields CATSRELAGDEQYF.

V usage is TRBV28 and J usage is TRBJ1-3; D remains ambiguous. Trimming shortened V by 4 bases and J by 1 base, and 20 bases separated the two germline ends. In germline, CDR1 is MDHEN, CDR2 SYDVKM. CDR3 size: 18 residues. CDR3 DNA sequence: TGTGCCAGCAGTTCCCTCCTCGACCTAGTAAGGTCTGGAAACACCATATATTTT. Amino acids: CASSSLLDLVRSGNTIYF.

This chain joins TRBV19 and TRBJ2-1, with TRBD2 matching over 14 bases. V trimming: 1 base; J trimming: 7 bases; junction bases outside the gene matches: 9. The CDR3 length is 18 residues. CDR1 and CDR2 from the germline V gene are LNHDA and SQIVND (reference sequence). The CDR3 DNA reads as TGTGCCAGTAGTATAGGCCCATGGGGACTAGCGGGAGTTAATGAGCAGTTCTTC. Translation: CASSIGPWGLAGVNEQFF.

The chain has TRBV28 and TRBJ2-3; either TRBD1 or TRBD2 may supply D (5 bases each). The germline V gene has CDR1 MDHEN and CDR2 SYDVKM. Between the trimmed V and J ends, which lost 5 bases and 6 bases, there was a span of 18 bases. The CDR3 runs to 15 residues. The CDR3, as DNA: TGTGCCAGCAGTCCACCGGGACCCTCGAGGGATACGCAGTATTTT. This translates into CASSPPGPSRDTQYF. Drawing the rest from reference TRBV28 and TRBJ2-3, the complete variable domain is DVKVTQSSRYLVKRTGEKVFLECVQDMDHENMFWYRQDPGLGLRLIYFSYDVKMKEKGDIPEGYSVSREKKERFSLILESASTNQTSMYLCASSPPGPSRDTQYFGPGTRLTVL.

The chain combines TRBV30 with TRBJ2-4; 9 bases are shared with TRBD1. With V trimmed by 4 bases and J by 0 bases, 7 bases remained unmatched. Germline V gene sequence: CDR1 GTSNPN, CDR2 SVGIG (reference sequence). There are 16 residues in the CDR3. The CDR3 reads CAWIPTGGEAKNIQYF. The CDR3 coding sequence is TGTGCCTGGATCCCCACAGGGGGCGAAGCCAAAAACATTCAGTACTTC.

This chain uses TRBV28 with TRBJ1-5, with D unresolved. The CDR3 covers 15 residues. V was shortened by 3 bases and J by 0 bases, with 9 bases between the two germline ends. The germline V gene has CDR1 MDHEN and CDR2 SYDVKM. The CDR3 nucleotides read TGTGCCAGCAGTTTTACATCCCCTAGCAATCAGCCCCAGCATTTT. It codes for CASSFTSPSNQPQHF.

This chain links TRBV6-5 with TRBJ2-7, with D possibly being TRBD2 (6 bases). This CDR3 is built from 13 residues. Trimming stripped 4 bases from V and 4 bases from J, with 11 bases between. Germline assignment: CDR1 MNHEY and CDR2 SVGAGI. CDR3 in DNA: TGTGCCAGCAGTTCGAAGGAGGGATACGAGCAGTACTTC. Translated, it gives CASSSKEGYEQYF.

V is TRBV4-3 and J is TRBJ2-5, with TRBD2 as a possible D gene (6 bases). V was trimmed by 0 bases and J by 4 bases, leaving 12 bases between them. Germline V gene sequence: CDR1 LGHNA, CDR2 YSLEER. The CDR3 covers 15 residues. CDR3 DNA sequence: TGCGCCAGCAGCCAAGAACTGGGGGGAGGAGAGACCCAGTACTTC. It yields the protein CASSQELGGGETQYF.

The V gene is TRBV19, the J gene TRBJ2-5; 9 bases are shared with TRBD2. The CDR3 length is 14 residues. Germline V gene sequence: CDR1 LNHDA, CDR2 SQIVND (reference sequence). The ends lost 4 bases at V and 3 bases at J; junction bases unmatched: 3. CDR3 region: CASSRREGEETQYF. The CDR3 DNA reads as TGTGCCAGTAGTAGGCGGGAGGGAGAAGAGACCCAGTACTTC.

This clone was counted once. This chain connects TRBV5-8 to TRBJ2-7; tentative D call: TRBD2 (6 bases). This CDR3 is built from 13 residues. V shed 5 bases and J shed 5 bases, with 14 bases lying between them. Germline CDR1 and CDR2: SGHTS and YDEGEE. The CDR3 DNA sequence: TGTGCCAGCAGAATCTCCGGAGGGGACGAGCAGTACTTC. It specifies CASRISGGDEQYF. The complete variable domain, with remaining parts taken from reference TRBV5-8 and TRBJ2-7, reads EAGVTQSPTHLIKTRGQQATLRCSPISGHTSVYWYQQALGLGLQFLLWYDEGEERNRGNFPPRFSGRQFPNYSSELNVNALELEDSALYLCASRISGGDEQYFGPGTRLTVT.

The rearrangement links TRBV2 to TRBJ2-3; D tentatively fits TRBD1 or TRBD2 (6 bases each). The CDR3 covers 15 residues. The ends were cut back, 5 bases at V and 6 bases at J, with 18 bases in the middle. Germline V gives CDR1 SNHLY, CDR2 FYNNEI. The DNA of the CDR3 is TGTGCCAGCAGTACAAGGGAAGGGGGGACCGATACGCAGTATTTT. Its translation: CASSTREGGTDTQYF. Using reference TRBV2 and TRBJ2-3 for the parts outside the CDR3, the full variable domain is EPEVTQTPSHQVTQMGQEVILRCVPISNHLYFYWYRQILGQKVEFLVSFYNNEISEKSEIFDDQFSVERPDGSNFTLKIRSTKLEDSAMYFCASSTREGGTDTQYFGPGTRLTVL.

The genes are TRBV19 and TRBJ1-2; 7 bases match TRBD1. Germline trimming cut 0 bases from V and 3 bases from J; bases unmatched to any gene: 10. The germline V gene has CDR1 LNHDA and CDR2 SQIVND (reference sequence). The CDR3 spans 17 residues. DNA of the CDR3: TGTGCCAGTAGTATAGATCCGGGACAGAACCGGCACTATGGCTACACCTTC. Protein sequence: CASSIDPGQNRHYGYTF.

The rearrangement uses TRBV7-7 and TRBJ2-5; 10 bases align to TRBD1. The J segment lost 5 bases and the V segment lost 5 bases, leaving 11 bases of the junction unmatched. The germline gives CDR1 SSHAT, CDR2 FNYEAQ (reference sequence). The length of the CDR3 is 16 residues. In nucleotides, the CDR3 is TGTGCCAGCAGCACCGGGACAGGGGCACCTGGGGAGACCCAGTACTTC. Its translation: CASSTGTGAPGETQYF.

This chain links TRBV14 with TRBJ2-7, with TRBD1 matching over 7 bases. V shed 4 bases and J 8 bases; nucleotides not matched to a gene: 8. CDR1 SGHDN and CDR2 FVKESK come from the germline V gene. The CDR3 sequence is 13 residues long. This CDR3 reads CASSPIRQGQQYF. Here the CDR3 DNA reads TGTGCCAGCAGCCCAATTCGACAGGGCCAGCAGTACTTC. Based on the CDR3 plus reference TRBV14 and TRBJ2-7, the full variable domain is EAGVTQFPSHSVIEKGQTVTLRCDPISGHDNLYWYRRVMGKEIKFLLHFVKESKQDESGMPNNRFLAERTGGTYSTLKVQPAELEDSGVYFCASSPIRQGQQYFGPGTRLTVT.

The chain joins TRBV7-9 to TRBJ1-1, with TRBD1 matching over 7 bases. Germline values: CDR1 SEHNR, CDR2 FQNEAQ (reference sequence). The CDR3 runs 14 residues. V was pared by 2 bases and J by 5 bases, with 5 bases of the junction left unmatched. CDR3 nucleotide sequence: TGTGCCAGCAGCTTAAACCAGGGGGGAACTGAAGCTTTCTTT. Its protein is CASSLNQGGTEAFF.

The chain links TRBV6-6 to TRBJ2-7; D uncertain. V was clipped by 2 bases and J by 0 bases, with 11 bases between them. In germline, CDR1 is MNHNY, CDR2 SVGAGI (reference sequence). The CDR3 runs 15 residues. The DNA for the CDR3 is TGTGCCAGCAGTTACGGGCAGATAAGCTCCTACGAGCAGTACTTC. Translated, it gives CASSYGQISSYEQYF.

With regard to this clone: With a much larger clone just one base away, this may be a read error. The same CDR3 is also encoded by other DNA sequences in this sample. The chain carries TRBV15 and TRBJ2-5, with D tentatively TRBD1 (6 bases). Near its end, the DNA agrees better with TRBJ2-7, so the J call may be wrong. Per the germline V gene, CDR1 is LNHNV and CDR2 is YYDKDF (reference sequence). This CDR3 region has 15 residues. In DNA, the CDR3 is TGTGCCACCAGCAGAGGACGGGACACCTCCTACGAGCAGTACTTC. Its protein is CATSRGRDTSYEQYF.

J is TRBJ2-1 and V is TRBV7-9; TRBD2 aligns across 11 bases. CDR1 SEHNR and CDR2 FQNEAQ come from the germline V gene (reference sequence). The V gene end was trimmed by 1 base and the J gene end by 4 bases; junction bases not matched to a gene: 3. The CDR3 has 16 amino acids. DNA of the CDR3: TGTGCCAGCAGCTTAGACGTAGCGGGGGGGTACAATGAGCAGTTCTTC. Its protein product is CASSLDVAGGYNEQFF.

The V and J genes are TRBV5-1 and TRBJ2-7, with D unresolved. V lost 3 bases and J 9 bases, leaving 16 bases between the germline ends. CDR3 length: 13 amino acids. Looked up from germline, CDR1 is SGHRS and CDR2 is YFSETQ. This chain's CDR3 is CASSSLGEGWQYF. Written as DNA, the CDR3 is TGCGCCAGCAGCTCCCTCGGCGAAGGGTGGCAGTACTTC.

The chain is built from TRBV2 and TRBJ1-1, with D perhaps TRBD1 (6 bases). Germline values: CDR1 SNHLY, CDR2 FYNNEI. This CDR3 spans 14 amino acids. Trimming left V 5 bases short and J 6 bases short, with 16 bases between. The DNA for the CDR3 is TGTGCCAGCAGTCTACAGGGAAAAGGGTCTGAAGCTTTCTTT. Its translation: CASSLQGKGSEAFF.

This clone has just one count. The chain uses TRBV30 and TRBJ2-7; the D is unclear. The CDR3 loop spans 12 amino acids. In germline, CDR1 is GTSNPN, CDR2 SVGIG (reference sequence). V was trimmed by 2 bases and J by 2 bases, leaving 7 bases between them. CDR3 region: CAWSRTTYEQYF. The DNA for the CDR3 is TGTGCCTGGAGTAGGACGACCTACGAGCAGTACTTC. Filled out from reference TRBV30 and TRBJ2-7, the complete variable domain reads SQTIHQWPATLVQPVGSPLSLECTVEGTSNPNLYWYRQAAGRGLQLLFYSVGIGQISSEVPQNLSASRPQDRQFILSSKKLLLSDSGFYLCAWSRTTYEQYFGPGTRLTVT.

This chain uses TRBV27 with TRBJ1-4, with 7 bases aligning to TRBD1. From germline, CDR1 is MNHEY and CDR2 SMNVEV (reference sequence). The trim removed 2 bases at V and 4 bases at J, leaving 4 bases unmatched. The CDR3 totals 15 residues. The DNA of the CDR3 is TGTGCCAGCAGTTTAGAGGGGGCAGGTAATGAAAAACTGTTTTTT. Residues: CASSLEGAGNEKLFF.

The J gene is TRBJ1-5, the V gene TRBV5-8; D remains unclear. CDR1 and CDR2 (germline): SGHTS, YDEGEE. The length of the CDR3 is 15 residues. The germline V and J ends were trimmed by 0 bases and 3 bases, with 10 bases remaining between them. The CDR3 region has the DNA TGTGCCAGCAGCTTGGGCTTGGGGAACAATCAGCCCCAGCATTTT. Residues: CASSLGLGNNQPQHF.

The CDR3 nucleotides read TGTGCCATCAGTAATAGCGGGAGGCAAAATGAGCAGTTCTTC. Amino acids: CAISNSGRQNEQFF. The V call is TRBV10-3, the J call TRBJ2-1, with TRBD2 matching over 10 bases. The CDR3 has 14 amino acids. Germline CDR1 reads ENHRY; CDR2 reads SYGVKD. V was pared by 5 bases and J by 7 bases, with 5 bases of the junction left unmatched.

Regarding this clone: Mismatch with germline at one junction end may stem from a read error. This chain connects TRBV10-3 to TRBJ2-7; the match to TRBD2 covers 13 bases. Germline CDR1 ENHRY, CDR2 SYGVKD. This CDR3 comprises 14 residues. The CDR3 loop reads CAISEGLAGVAPFF. The CDR3 nucleotides are TGTGCCATCAGTGAAGGACTAGCGGGAGTGGCCCCCTTCTTC.

A few counts support this clone. CDR3 nucleotides: TGTGCCAGCAGCTTGCCCAGACGGACAAACACCGGGGAGCTGTTTTTT. Translation gives CASSLPRRTNTGELFF. The V and J genes are TRBV7-8 and TRBJ2-2, with D tentatively TRBD1 (5 bases). V was trimmed by 3 bases and J by 2 bases, leaving 13 bases between them. CDR3 length equals 16 residues. Looked up from germline, CDR1 is SGHVS and CDR2 is FQNEAQ.

The V call is TRBV30, the J call TRBJ1-1; TRBD1 agrees at 8 bases. The CDR3 runs to 12 residues. CDR1 and CDR2 from the germline V gene are GTSNPN and SVGIG (reference sequence). The ends lost 4 bases at V and 4 bases at J; junction bases unmatched: 2. The CDR3 protein is CAWIQGATEAFF. CDR3 coding DNA: TGTGCCTGGATTCAGGGGGCCACTGAAGCTTTCTTT.

This clone was counted a few times. The chain uses TRBV6-5 and TRBJ2-1, with D possibly being TRBD2 (5 bases). Trimming removed 2 bases at V and 0 bases at J, with 11 bases between. The length of the CDR3 is 16 residues. Germline-derived CDR1 and CDR2 are MNHEY and SVGAGI. The CDR3 reads CASSYGEPSSYNEQFF. CDR3 in DNA: TGTGCCAGCAGTTACGGGGAGCCGAGCTCCTACAATGAGCAGTTCTTC.

Here the CDR3 DNA reads TGTGCCAGCAGCTTAGGAGACAGAGCCTATGGCTACACCTTC. It codes for CASSLGDRAYGYTF. This chain connects TRBV7-2 to TRBJ1-2, with D possibly being TRBD1 (5 bases). The CDR3 has 14 residues. V lost 1 base and J lost 4, with 10 bases in between. Germline CDR1 and CDR2: SGHTA and FQGNSA.